This T cell receptor (beta chain) was retrieved from a study of T-cell memory formation after mild COVID-19. Study in general: Most TCR clusters belonged to a single donor. Study-wide results and caveats: Second-wave clones that peaked on day 37 lacked confirmed SARS-CoV-2 specificity.

Trimming took 0 bases from V and 0 from J, leaving 13 bases between them. The CDR3 runs to 17 residues. CDR1 is LGHNA and CDR2 is YSLEER in the germline V gene. In its sample, this clonotype was seen many times. The antigen is unknown. TCRdb called the 5' RACE reads again in MiXCR, with one record for every CDR3 protein. The table shows about 390,000 distinct CDR3 sequences, with 16% occurring only once. The chain uses TRBV4-3 and TRBJ2-3; tentatively, D is TRBD1 (6 bases). The receptor was isolated from a man between 18 and 35 years old who had mild COVID-19 (a few samples of this study predate the infection). Cell type and time point are not known. Sequenced sample: PBMCs or a T cell subset sorted from them (not recorded which). The CDR3 region has the DNA TGCGCCAGCAGCCAAGATTGGTCGACAGGCAGCACAGATACGCAGTATTTT. Residues: CASSQDWSTGSTDTQYF.